A single sample is the source of the 19 T cell receptor beta chains below, sequenced in a study of PD-1 blockade in mismatch repair-deficient tumors (dated by TCRdb to 2016 to 2017). The library was produced with the immunoSEQ multiplex PCR assay. TCRdb carries this immuneACCESS record with in-frame sequences only. Its versions omit some clonotypes, under half of them owing to an unresolved V gene in the studies checked, with the rest unexplained. The sample has some 120,000 clones on record, around nine tenths of them singletons. Together, the top ten hold approximately 12% of the sample. The sample in question was peripheral blood, obtained just over 70 weeks after starting pembrolizumab. These receptors were collected from an adult with mismatch repair-deficient cancer.

The chain joins TRBV27 to TRBJ2-7; D is unresolved. CDR1 MNHEY and CDR2 SMNVEV come from the germline V gene (reference sequence). Trimming shortened V by 2 bases and J by 3 bases, and 11 bases separated the two germline ends. CDR3 length: 14 amino acids. The CDR3 here is CASSLAAEHYEQYF. In DNA, the CDR3 is TGTGCCAGCAGTTTAGCCGCGGAACACTACGAGCAGTACTTC.

This chain uses TRBV7-9 with TRBJ2-7, with TRBD1 identical over 10 bases. J gave up 4 bases and V 3 bases, and 3 bases lay outside the gene matches. In germline, CDR1 is SEHNR, CDR2 FQNEAQ (reference sequence). This CDR3 region has 14 residues. In DNA, the CDR3 is TGTGCCAGCAGCTTCGGGACAGGGGAGTACGAGCAGTACTTC. It is translated as CASSFGTGEYEQYF.

V is TRBV5-4 and J is TRBJ2-3; D not resolved. The V and J ends lost 3 bases and 0 bases respectively, with 11 bases between them. The CDR3 totals 15 residues. The germline V gene encodes CDR1 SGHNT and CDR2 YYREEE (reference sequence). The CDR3 DNA is TGTGCCAGCAGCTCGCCAAAAACTAGCACAGATACGCAGTATTTT. Translating it yields CASSSPKTSTDTQYF. Full variable domain (remainder filled in from reference TRBV5-4 and TRBJ2-3): ETGVTQSPTHLIKTRGQQVTLRCSSQSGHNTVSWYQQALGQGPQFIFQYYREEENGRGNFPPRFSGLQFPNYSSELNVNALELDDSALYLCASSSPKTSTDTQYFGPGTRLTVL.

The V gene is TRBV6-5, the J gene TRBJ2-5; tentatively, D is TRBD1 or TRBD2 (5 bases each). Germline V CDR1 and CDR2: MNHEY, SVGAGI. V dropped 8 bases and J dropped 0 bases, with 10 bases sitting between them. The CDR3 extends over 13 amino acids. In DNA, the CDR3 is TGTGCCAGCTCGCCGGGGCACCAAGAGACCCAGTACTTC. Translated, it gives CASSPGHQETQYF.

The rearrangement joins TRBV27 to TRBJ2-7; 12 bases align to TRBD2. Losses at the gene ends were 4 bases for V and 2 bases for J; bases not matched to a gene: 3. The germline V gene encodes CDR1 MNHEY and CDR2 SMNVEV (reference sequence). The CDR3 extends over 15 amino acids. CDR3 coding DNA: TGTGCCAGCAGTTGGGGACTAGCGGGCACCTACGAGCAGTACTTC. Translating gives CASSWGLAGTYEQYF.

The chain employs TRBV5-1 and TRBJ2-2, with TRBD2 matching over 13 bases. Germline CDR1 reads SGHRS; CDR2 reads YFSETQ. With 6 bases clipped from V and 7 bases from J, the junction kept 9 bases outside the gene matches. The CDR3 is 16 amino acids. This CDR3 reads CASKMGLAGSIGELFF. The CDR3 DNA reads TGCGCCAGCAAAATGGGACTAGCGGGATCTATCGGGGAGCTGTTTTTT.

The V and J genes are TRBV28 and TRBJ2-7, with 8 positions matching TRBD1. The CDR3 spans 13 residues. Germline CDR1 is MDHEN and CDR2 is SYDVKM. V lost 11 bases, J lost 1 base, and 7 bases stayed unmatched. The CDR3 coding sequence is TGTGCCTCGGGAGACAGGGGATCCTACGAGCAGTACTTC. Its translation is CASGDRGSYEQYF.

The chain uses TRBV27 and TRBJ2-4; the D is unclear. Germline-derived CDR1 and CDR2 are MNHEY and SMNVEV (reference sequence). This CDR3 region has 13 residues. The ends were cut back, 6 bases at V and 8 bases at J, with 14 bases in the middle. CDR3 DNA sequence: TGTGCCAGCAGGCCGGGTCGACCCCACATTCAGTACTTC. It specifies CASRPGRPHIQYF.

The chain employs TRBV11-3 and TRBJ2-7; no firm D call. Germline loops: CDR1 SGHNT, CDR2 YENEEA. Trimming took off 1 base at V and 1 base at J, with 20 bases between the two ends. CDR3 size: 18 residues. The chain's CDR3 is CASSLVNNPPPFSYEQYF. The CDR3 nucleotides are TGTGCCAGCAGCTTAGTGAATAACCCGCCCCCGTTTTCCTACGAGCAGTACTTC. The full variable domain, its missing parts supplied by reference TRBV11-3 and TRBJ2-7, is EAGVVQSPRYKIIEKKQPVAFWCNPISGHNTLYWYLQNLGQGPELLIRYENEEAVDDSQLPKDRFSAERLKGVDSTLKIQPAELGDSAVYLCASSLVNNPPPFSYEQYFGPGTRLTVT.

This clone has a single count. Other DNA sequences from this sample encode an identical CDR3 as well. The V gene is TRBV12-5, the J gene TRBJ2-1; D ambiguous. The CDR3 runs to 13 residues. Germline V gives CDR1 LGHNT, CDR2 FRNRAP. Trimming removed 1 base at V and 5 bases at J, with 6 bases between. The CDR3 nucleotides are TGTGCTAGTGGTTTGGGGCCAAACAATGAGCAGTTCTTC. Translation gives CASGLGPNNEQFF.

V gene TRBV10-1 combines with J gene TRBJ2-1; D is ambiguous. The germline V gene has CDR1 WNHNN and CDR2 SYGVQD (reference sequence). V was trimmed by 0 bases and J by 4 bases, leaving 13 bases between them. The CDR3 runs 16 residues. The CDR3 sequence is CASSESLTNRYNEQFF. Written as DNA, the CDR3 is TGCGCCAGCAGTGAGTCGCTCACCAACCGTTACAATGAGCAGTTCTTC.

This clone is a singleton in its sample. This chain connects TRBV5-6 to TRBJ2-2; TRBD2 matches 11 bases. The CDR3 contains 16 residues. The V and J ends lost 0 bases and 6 bases, in that order; junction bases with no gene match: 4. Germline assignment: CDR1 SGHDT and CDR2 YYEEEE. CDR3 loop: CASSLDSGRAAGELFF. The CDR3 region has the DNA TGTGCCAGCAGCTTGGATAGCGGGAGGGCGGCCGGGGAGCTGTTTTTT.

The V gene is TRBV15, the J gene TRBJ2-7; 8 bases are a match to TRBD1. This CDR3 comprises 14 residues. V dropped 8 bases and J dropped 2; count of bases not matched to a gene: 8. Germline values: CDR1 LNHNV, CDR2 YYDKDF (reference sequence). CDR3 coding DNA: TGTGCCACCTCCATGGACAGGGAAGCCTACGAGCAGTACTTC. Encoded protein: CATSMDREAYEQYF.

This clone appeared a few times. This chain's CDR3 is CASRWTSGSSEQFF. The CDR3 nucleotides are TGTGCCAGTAGATGGACTAGCGGCTCGTCTGAGCAGTTCTTC. The rearrangement uses TRBV19 and TRBJ2-1; the match to TRBD2 covers 10 bases. CDR1 and CDR2 from the germline V gene are LNHDA and SQIVND (reference sequence). J lost 9 bases, V lost 6 bases, and 8 bases had no gene match. The CDR3 runs to 14 residues. Complete variable domain (other parts from reference TRBV19 and TRBJ2-1): DGGITQSPKYLFRKEGQNVTLSCEQNLNHDAMYWYRQDPGQGLRLIYYSQIVNDFQKGDIAEGYSVSREKKESFPLTVTSAQKNPTAFYLCASRWTSGSSEQFFGPGTRLTVL.

The genes are TRBV27 and TRBJ2-3; D uncertain. CDR3 length: 15 residues. Germline V gives CDR1 MNHEY, CDR2 SMNVEV (reference sequence). The germline V and J ends were trimmed by 3 bases and 0 bases, with 10 bases remaining between them. The CDR3 loop reads CASSLGIWSTDTQYF. The CDR3 nucleotides are TGTGCCAGCAGTTTGGGGATTTGGAGCACAGATACGCAGTATTTT.

The chain uses TRBV18 and TRBJ2-2; D is perhaps TRBD1 (6 bases). This CDR3 is built from 14 residues. Germline V gene lookup returns CDR1 KGHSH and CDR2 LQKENI. Trimming pared 3 bases from V and 7 bases from J, leaving 12 bases between. The CDR3 coding sequence is TGTGCCAGCTCACCTCAGACAGGCGACGGGGAGCTGTTTTTT. Translating gives CASSPQTGDGELFF. Full variable domain (rest looked up from reference TRBV18 and TRBJ2-2): NAGVMQNPRHLVRRRGQEARLRCSPMKGHSHVYWYRQLPEEGLKFMVYLQKENIIDESGMPKERFSAEFPKEGPSILRIQQVVRGDSAAYFCASSPQTGDGELFFGEGSRLTVL.

The chain links TRBV11-3 to TRBJ2-3; 9 bases agree with TRBD2. The CDR3 is made up of 16 amino acids. From germline, CDR1 is SGHNT and CDR2 YENEEA. After removal of 4 bases from V and 5 bases from J, the junction contained 10 bases not matched to a gene. The CDR3 DNA is TGTGCCAGCAGCTGGTTAGCGGGAGACAATTTAGATACGCAGTATTTT. This encodes CASSWLAGDNLDTQYF.

The chain has TRBV7-2 and TRBJ2-7, with 10 bases matching TRBD2. The ends lost 5 bases at V and 7 bases at J; junction bases unmatched: 5. The CDR3 is made up of 13 amino acids. The germline V gene encodes CDR1 SGHTA and CDR2 FQGNSA. CDR3 sequence reads: CASSLGLAAEQYF. The CDR3 DNA reads as TGTGCCAGCAGCCTCGGACTAGCGGCAGAGCAGTACTTC.

CDR3 residues: CASSPSSGPEAFF. CDR3 DNA: TGCGCCAGCAGCCCCAGTTCGGGTCCTGAAGCTTTCTTT. V is TRBV5-1 and J is TRBJ1-1, with unresolved D. V gave up 4 bases and J gave up 6 bases, with 13 bases separating them. This CDR3 has 13 amino acids. Per germline, CDR1 SGHRS and CDR2 YFSETQ.